Listed below are T cell receptor beta chains from one sample, sequenced in a study of PD-1 blockade in classical Hodgkin lymphoma. This table comes from immunoSEQ multiplex PCR, and its TCRdb copy is limited to in-frame clones, with some not included. The sample shows more than 90,000 clones, approximately 90% of them seen only once. Sequenced material: peripheral blood mononuclear cells (PBMCs), taken before the second cycle of nivolumab. All receptors come from a human donor with classical Hodgkin lymphoma. CDR3s include the opening cysteine and the closing phenylalanine or tryptophan. D genes are given only for firm matches. Clone size is shown for a subset of rows, as once, few, many or a class of expanded clone.

CASSLSGSEQFF | TGTGCCAGCAGTTTATCGGGATCTGAGCAGTTCTTC | TRBV28 | . | TRBJ2-1 | .
CAWSVEGDLFPAFF | TGTGCCTGGAGTGTAGAGGGAGACCTTTTCCCAGCTTTCTTT | TRBV30 | . | TRBJ1-1 | .
CASSLVGTNQETQYF | TGTGCCAGCAGCTTAGTCGGGACTAACCAAGAGACCCAGTACTTC | TRBV11-2 | . | TRBJ2-5 | TRBD2
CASSIGPPRYSGNTIYF | TGTGCCAGTAGTATCGGGCCACCCCGATACTCTGGAAACACCATATATTTT | TRBV19 | . | TRBJ1-3 | .
CASSGNPGQSYNEQFF | TGTGCCAGCAGTGGTAACCCGGGACAGTCCTACAATGAGCAGTTCTTC | TRBV27 | . | TRBJ2-1 | TRBD1
CASRGPGGDETQYF | TGTGCCAGTCGCGGGCCGGGGGGTGATGAGACCCAGTACTTC | TRBV7-9 | . | TRBJ2-5 | TRBD2
CASGLPWTGSSGANVLTF | TGTGCTAGTGGTTTGCCATGGACAGGAAGCTCTGGGGCCAACGTCCTGACTTTC | TRBV12-5 | . | TRBJ2-6 | TRBD1
CATSRGTGVNEQFF | TGTGCCACCAGCAGAGGTACAGGGGTAAATGAGCAGTTCTTC | TRBV15 | . | TRBJ2-1 | TRBD1
CASSYVGPSSGNTIYF | TGTGCCAGCAGTTACGTGGGTCCTAGCTCTGGAAACACCATATATTTT | TRBV6-5 | once | TRBJ1-3 | .
CAWSTGVAEAFF | TGTGCCTGGAGCACGGGGGTGGCTGAAGCTTTCTTT | TRBV30 | few | TRBJ1-1 | .
CASSPLGGHEQFF | TGTGCCAGTAGTCCCTTAGGGGGGCATGAGCAGTTCTTC | TRBV19 | . | TRBJ2-1 | .
CASSATSGGAWEQFF | TGTGCCAGCAGCGCTACTAGCGGGGGGGCCTGGGAGCAGTTCTTC | TRBV7-2 | . | TRBJ2-1 | TRBD2
CAGHRGGTDTQYF | TGTGCCGGACACAGGGGCGGCACAGATACGCAGTATTTT | TRBV7-2 | once | TRBJ2-3 | TRBD1
CASSLERSGANVLTF | TGTGCCAGCAGCTTAGAGCGTTCGGGGGCCAACGTCCTGACTTTC | TRBV4-2 | . | TRBJ2-6 | .
CASSLDPRDRVGEQYF | TGTGCCAGCAGCTTGGATCCCCGGGACAGGGTGGGCGAGCAGTACTTC | TRBV5-4 | . | TRBJ2-7 | TRBD1
CAWSDHNEQFF | TGTGCCTGGAGCGATCACAATGAGCAGTTCTTC | TRBV30 | . | TRBJ2-1 | .
CASSPGTGGYSSNYGYTF | TGTGCCAGTAGTCCGGGGACAGGGGGCTATTCTTCGAACTATGGCTACACCTTC | TRBV19 | once | TRBJ1-2 | TRBD1
CASSLTAGWDTQYF | TGTGCCAGCAGCTTAACGGCAGGCTGGGATACGCAGTATTTT | TRBV7-3 | . | TRBJ2-3 | .
CATSRDSLQFYGYTF | TGTGCCACCAGCAGAGATAGTTTACAGTTCTATGGCTACACCTTC | TRBV15 | . | TRBJ1-2 | .
CAWSRGDTQYF | TGTGCCTGGAGTCGGGGGGATACGCAGTATTTT | TRBV30 | . | TRBJ2-3 | .
CASSLSGSYGYTF | TGTGCCAGCAGCTTGTCAGGGTCTTATGGCTACACCTTC | TRBV5-6 | . | TRBJ1-2 | .
CASSLFDGYTF | TGTGCCAGCAGCTTATTTGATGGCTACACCTTC | TRBV5-6 | . | TRBJ1-2 | .
CATTQGIISNYGYTF | TGTGCCACAACGCAGGGGATAATTTCTAACTATGGCTACACCTTC | TRBV19 | . | TRBJ1-2 | .
CASSGGDRESYEQYF | TGTGCCAGCAGTGGCGGAGACAGGGAGTCCTACGAGCAGTACTTC | TRBV2 | once | TRBJ2-7 | TRBD1
CSVEIQVGNEQFF | TGCAGCGTTGAAATTCAGGTTGGGAATGAGCAGTTCTTC | TRBV29-1 | . | TRBJ2-1 | .